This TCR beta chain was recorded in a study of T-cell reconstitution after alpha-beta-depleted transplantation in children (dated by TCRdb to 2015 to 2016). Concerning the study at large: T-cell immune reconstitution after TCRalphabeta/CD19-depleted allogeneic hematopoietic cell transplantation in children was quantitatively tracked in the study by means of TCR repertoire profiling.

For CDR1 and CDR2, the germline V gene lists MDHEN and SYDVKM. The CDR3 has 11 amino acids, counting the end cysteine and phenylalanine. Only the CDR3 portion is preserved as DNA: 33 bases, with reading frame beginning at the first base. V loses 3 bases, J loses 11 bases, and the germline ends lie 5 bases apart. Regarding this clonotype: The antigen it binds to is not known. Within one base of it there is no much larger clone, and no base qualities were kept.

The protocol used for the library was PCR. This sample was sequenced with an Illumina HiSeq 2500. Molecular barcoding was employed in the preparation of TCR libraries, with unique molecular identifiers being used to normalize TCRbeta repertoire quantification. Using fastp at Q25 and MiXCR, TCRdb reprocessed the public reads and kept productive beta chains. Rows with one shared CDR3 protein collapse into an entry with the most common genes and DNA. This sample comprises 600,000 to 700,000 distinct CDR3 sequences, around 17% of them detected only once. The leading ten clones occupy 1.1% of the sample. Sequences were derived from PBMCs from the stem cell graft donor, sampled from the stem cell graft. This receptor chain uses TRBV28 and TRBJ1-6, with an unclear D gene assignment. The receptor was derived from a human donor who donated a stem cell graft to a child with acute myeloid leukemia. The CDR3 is CASSFRPPLHF. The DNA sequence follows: TGTGCCAGCAGTTTCCGGCCACCCCTCCACTTT.